These T cell receptor beta chains were read from a single sample in a study of blood T cells in healthy people across ages. TCRdb itself ran the 5' RACE reads through MiXCR, one entry per CDR3 protein. The table has 1.5 million or so distinct CDR3 sequences, roughly 45% seen once. The sequenced sample consisted of blood. Receptors were obtained from a woman between 18 and 30 years old in good health. The CDR3 runs from the conserved cysteine through the conserved F or W. Fields, in order: D gene, clone size, J gene, V gene, CDR3 protein, CDR3 DNA. A D gene is named only where the DNA matches it firmly. Expanded clones get a size class; other rows say once, few or many, or leave the size out.

NA | NA | TRBJ1-1 | TRBV7-9 | CASSLDGSAFEAFF | TGTGCCAGCAGCTTAGATGGGTCAGCATTTGAAGCTTTCTTT
NA | NA | TRBJ2-5 | TRBV19 | CASKDYTAETQYF | TGTGCCAGTAAGGACTATACGGCGGAGACCCAGTACTTC
TRBD1 | few | TRBJ2-7 | TRBV16 | CASSRDSPYYEQYF | TGTGCCAGCAGCCGGGACAGTCCTTACTACGAGCAGTACTTC
TRBD1 | NA | TRBJ2-1 | TRBV20-1 | CSARDWGSGTVGNEQFF | TGCAGTGCTAGAGATTGGGGCTCGGGGACAGTCGGGAATGAGCAGTTCTTC
TRBD1 | NA | TRBJ1-2 | TRBV6-5 | CASSYSDRVYGYTF | TGTGCCAGCAGTTACTCGGACAGGGTCTATGGCTACACCTTC
NA | many | TRBJ2-7 | TRBV15 | CATSRVTQGNEQYF | TGTGCCACCAGCAGAGTCACCCAGGGGAACGAGCAGTACTTC
NA | NA | TRBJ2-3 | TRBV6-1 | CASSEGTASTDTQYF | TGTGCCAGCAGTGAAGGAACAGCCAGCACAGATACGCAGTATTTT
NA | many | TRBJ1-5 | TRBV28 | CASGGAGQPQHF | TGTGCCAGCGGAGGGGCAGGACAGCCCCAGCATTTT
NA | NA | TRBJ1-5 | TRBV6-1 | CASSPPVGSQPQHF | TGTGCCAGCAGTCCTCCAGTCGGGTCTCAGCCCCAGCATTTT
TRBD2 | few | TRBJ2-7 | TRBV20-1 | CSARDWTSGRAKYEQYF | TGCAGTGCTAGAGATTGGACTAGCGGGAGGGCCAAGTACGAGCAGTACTTC